This T cell receptor (beta chain) was retrieved from a study of blood T cell repertoires in COVID-19. Clones were read by immunoSEQ multiplex PCR, and TCRdb kept only the in-frame ones, dropping some. The table shows 65,000 or so clones, with approximately 80% occurring only once. V shed 4 bases and J 0 bases; nucleotides not matched to a gene: 1. The CDR3 sequence is 15 residues long. The germline CDR1 and CDR2 sequences are LNHDA and SQIVND (reference sequence). This TCR came from a woman aged 70-85 years with acute or convalescent COVID-19. The sequenced material came from peripheral blood. The chain employs TRBV19 and TRBJ2-1, with TRBD2 matching 9 bases. The CDR3 spells CASSTREGSYNEQFF. As DNA, the CDR3 is TGTGCCAGTAGTACGCGGGAGGGCTCCTACAATGAGCAGTTCTTC.